The present entry profiles one TCR beta chain with its context. Antigen: not known. Additional DNA sequences in this sample encode the identical CDR3. This sample is drawn from a study of shared clonotypes between healthy human individuals. The study's findings and limits: The authors sampled blood alone, and tissue repertoires likely differ. Rarefaction showed that sequencing of sorted subsets was incomplete (despite large depth).

Across several immunoSEQ plates, the genomic DNA of each subset was split evenly. Each replicate PCR on the sorted subsets used 150 to 200 ng DNA (around 30,000 T cell genomes). Generated by immunoSEQ multiplex PCR, the TCRdb table keeps only in-frame clones and is missing some. The sample lists about 2.4 million clones, 80% to 95% occurring once. The CDR3 sequence is 13 residues long. The V gene lost 2 bases and the J gene lost 2 bases, with 7 bases spanning the gap. The germline gives CDR1 SGHRS, CDR2 YFSETQ. The chain has TRBV5-1 and TRBJ1-2, with D unresolved. This receptor was identified in a man aged 18 to 35 in good health. Some clones in this sample may be carry-over from other donors' samples. Source material: naive CD4+ T cells from PBMCs. Subset: CD45RA+ positively selected. CDR3 coding DNA: TGCGCCAGCAGCTTCTCTGAGAACTATGGCTACACCTTC. Its translation: CASSFSENYGYTF.